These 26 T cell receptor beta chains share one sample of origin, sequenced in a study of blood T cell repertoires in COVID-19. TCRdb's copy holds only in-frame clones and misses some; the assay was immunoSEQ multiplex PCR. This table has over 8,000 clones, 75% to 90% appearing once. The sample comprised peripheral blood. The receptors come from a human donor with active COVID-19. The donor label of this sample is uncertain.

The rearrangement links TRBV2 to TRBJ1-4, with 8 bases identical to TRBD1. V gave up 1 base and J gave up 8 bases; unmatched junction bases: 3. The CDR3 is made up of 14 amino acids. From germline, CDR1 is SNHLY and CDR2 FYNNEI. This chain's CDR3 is CASSEDRGREKLFF. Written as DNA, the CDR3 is TGTGCCAGCAGTGAAGACAGGGGGAGGGAAAAACTGTTTTTT. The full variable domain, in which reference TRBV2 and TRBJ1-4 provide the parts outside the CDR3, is EPEVTQTPSHQVTQMGQEVILRCVPISNHLYFYWYRQILGQKVEFLVSFYNNEISEKSEIFDDQFSVERPDGSNFTLKIRSTKLEDSAMYFCASSEDRGREKLFFGSGTQLSVL.

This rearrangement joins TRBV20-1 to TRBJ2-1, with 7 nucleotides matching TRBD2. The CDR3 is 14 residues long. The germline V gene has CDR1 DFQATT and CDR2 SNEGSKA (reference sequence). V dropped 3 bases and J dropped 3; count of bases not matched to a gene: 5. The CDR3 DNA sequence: TGCAGTGCTAGTGGCGGGGGTTTCTACAATGAGCAGTTCTTC. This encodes CSASGGGFYNEQFF.

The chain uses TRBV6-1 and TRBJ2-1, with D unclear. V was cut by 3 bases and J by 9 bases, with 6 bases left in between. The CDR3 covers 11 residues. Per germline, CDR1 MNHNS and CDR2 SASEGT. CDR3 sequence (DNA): TGTGCCAGCAGTGAGAGGTTTGAGCAGTTCTTC. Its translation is CASSERFEQFF.

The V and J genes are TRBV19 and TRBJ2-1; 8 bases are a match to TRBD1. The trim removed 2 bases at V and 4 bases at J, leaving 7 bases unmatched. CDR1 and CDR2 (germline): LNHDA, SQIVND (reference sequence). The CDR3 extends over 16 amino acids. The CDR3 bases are TGTGCCAGTAGTATAATCCGACAGGGGCCATACAATGAGCAGTTCTTC. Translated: CASSIIRQGPYNEQFF. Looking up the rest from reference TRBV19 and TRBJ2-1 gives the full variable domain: DGGITQSPKYLFRKEGQNVTLSCEQNLNHDAMYWYRQDPGQGLRLIYYSQIVNDFQKGDIAEGYSVSREKKESFPLTVTSAQKNPTAFYLCASSIIRQGPYNEQFFGPGTRLTVL.

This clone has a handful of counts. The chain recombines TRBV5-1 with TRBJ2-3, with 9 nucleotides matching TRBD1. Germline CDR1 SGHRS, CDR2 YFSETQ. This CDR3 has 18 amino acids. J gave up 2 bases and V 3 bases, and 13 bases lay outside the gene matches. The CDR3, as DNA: TGCGCCAGCAGCTACCCGGTACGGGGGACAGGGTTCACAGATACGCAGTATTTT. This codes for CASSYPVRGTGFTDTQYF.

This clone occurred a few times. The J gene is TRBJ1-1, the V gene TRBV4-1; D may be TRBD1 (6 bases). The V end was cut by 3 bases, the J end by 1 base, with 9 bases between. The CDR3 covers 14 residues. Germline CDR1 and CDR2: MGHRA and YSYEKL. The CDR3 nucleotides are TGCGCCAGCAGCCACACAGGGCCGAACACTGAAGCTTTCTTT. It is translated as CASSHTGPNTEAFF.

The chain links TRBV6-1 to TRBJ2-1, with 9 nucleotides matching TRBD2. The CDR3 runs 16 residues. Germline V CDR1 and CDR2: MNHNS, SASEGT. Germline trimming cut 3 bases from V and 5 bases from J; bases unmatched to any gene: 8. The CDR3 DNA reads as TGTGCCAGCAGTGAGAAGCGGGAGGCTTTAGACAATGAGCAGTTCTTC. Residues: CASSEKREALDNEQFF.

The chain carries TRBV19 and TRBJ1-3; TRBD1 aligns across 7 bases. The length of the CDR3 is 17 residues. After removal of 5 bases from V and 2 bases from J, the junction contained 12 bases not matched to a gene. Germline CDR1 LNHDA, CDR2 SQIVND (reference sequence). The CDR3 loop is CASSSRTDREPGNTIYF. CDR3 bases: TGTGCCAGTAGTTCTCGGACCGACAGGGAACCTGGAAACACCATATATTTT.

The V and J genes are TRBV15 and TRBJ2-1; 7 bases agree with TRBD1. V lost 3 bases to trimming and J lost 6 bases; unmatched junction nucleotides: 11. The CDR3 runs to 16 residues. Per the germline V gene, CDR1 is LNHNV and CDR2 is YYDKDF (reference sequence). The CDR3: CATSSQGESVVNEQFF. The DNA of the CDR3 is TGTGCCACCAGCAGCCAGGGGGAGTCGGTTGTCAATGAGCAGTTCTTC.

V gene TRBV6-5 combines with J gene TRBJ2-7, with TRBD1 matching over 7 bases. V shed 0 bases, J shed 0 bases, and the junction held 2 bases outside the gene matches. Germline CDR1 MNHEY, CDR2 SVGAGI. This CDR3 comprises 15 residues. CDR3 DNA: TGTGCCAGCAGTTACTCCAGGGACAGCTCCTACGAGCAGTACTTC. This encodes CASSYSRDSSYEQYF.

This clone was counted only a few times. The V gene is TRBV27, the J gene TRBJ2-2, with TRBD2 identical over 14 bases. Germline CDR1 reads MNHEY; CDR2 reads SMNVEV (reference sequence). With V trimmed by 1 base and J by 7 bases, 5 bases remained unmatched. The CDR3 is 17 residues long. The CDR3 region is CASSLYRTSGGLGELFF. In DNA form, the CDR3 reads TGTGCCAGCAGTTTATACCGGACTAGCGGGGGGCTCGGGGAGCTGTTTTTT.

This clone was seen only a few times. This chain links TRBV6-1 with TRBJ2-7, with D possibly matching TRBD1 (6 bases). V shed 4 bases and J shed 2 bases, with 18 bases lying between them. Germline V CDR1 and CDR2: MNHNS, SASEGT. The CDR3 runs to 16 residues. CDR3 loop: CASSARQATTPYEQYF. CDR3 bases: TGTGCCAGCAGTGCGAGACAGGCCACTACCCCCTACGAGCAGTACTTC.

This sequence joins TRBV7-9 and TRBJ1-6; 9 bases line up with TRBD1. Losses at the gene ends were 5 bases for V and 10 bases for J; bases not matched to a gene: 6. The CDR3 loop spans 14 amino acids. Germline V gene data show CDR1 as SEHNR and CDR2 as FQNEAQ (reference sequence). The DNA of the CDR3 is TGTGCCAGCAGCCCGGGACAGGGAGGCTCACCCCTCCACTTT. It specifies CASSPGQGGSPLHF. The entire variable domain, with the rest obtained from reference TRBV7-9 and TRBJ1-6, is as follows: DTGVSQNPRHKITKRGQNVTFRCDPISEHNRLYWYRQTLGQGPEFLTYFQNEAQLEKSRLLSDRFSAERPKGSFSTLEIQRTEQGDSAMYLCASSPGQGGSPLHFGNGTRLTVT.

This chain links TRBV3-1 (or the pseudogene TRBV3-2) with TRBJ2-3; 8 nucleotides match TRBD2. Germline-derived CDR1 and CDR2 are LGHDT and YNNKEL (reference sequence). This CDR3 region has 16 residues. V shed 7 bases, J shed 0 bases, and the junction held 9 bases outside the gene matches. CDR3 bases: TGTGCCAGCAACCCCGGGGCGGGAGGAAGCACAGATACGCAGTATTTT. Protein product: CASNPGAGGSTDTQYF.

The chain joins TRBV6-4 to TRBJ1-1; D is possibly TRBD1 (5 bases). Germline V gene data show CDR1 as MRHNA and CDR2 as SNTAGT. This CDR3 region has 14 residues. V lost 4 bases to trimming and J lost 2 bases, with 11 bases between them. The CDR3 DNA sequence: TGTGCCAGCAGTGCGGACGGGGGTAACACTGAAGCTTTCTTT. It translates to CASSADGGNTEAFF.

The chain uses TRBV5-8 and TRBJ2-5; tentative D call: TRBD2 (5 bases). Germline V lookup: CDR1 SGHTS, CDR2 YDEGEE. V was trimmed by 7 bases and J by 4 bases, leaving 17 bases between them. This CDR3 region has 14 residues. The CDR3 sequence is CASSPTGNGETQYF. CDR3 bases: TGTGCCAGCTCTCCCACCGGGAACGGAGAGACCCAGTACTTC. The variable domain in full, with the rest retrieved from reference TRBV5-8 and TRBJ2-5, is EAGVTQSPTHLIKTRGQQATLRCSPISGHTSVYWYQQALGLGLQFLLWYDEGEERNRGNFPPRFSGRQFPNYSSELNVNALELEDSALYLCASSPTGNGETQYFGPGTRLLVL.

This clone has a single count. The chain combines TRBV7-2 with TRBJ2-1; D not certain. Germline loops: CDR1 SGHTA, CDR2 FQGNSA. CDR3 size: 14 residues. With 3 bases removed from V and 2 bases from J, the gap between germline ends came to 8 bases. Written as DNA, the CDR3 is TGTGCCAGCAGCTTCCGCCCTACCTACAATGAGCAGTTCTTC. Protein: CASSFRPTYNEQFF.

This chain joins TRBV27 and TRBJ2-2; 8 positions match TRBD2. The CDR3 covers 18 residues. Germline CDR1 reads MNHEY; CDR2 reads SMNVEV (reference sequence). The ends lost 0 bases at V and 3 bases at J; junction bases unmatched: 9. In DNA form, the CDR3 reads TGTGCCAGCAGTTTATCGACTAGCGCGGGGGTGTACACCGGGGAGCTGTTTTTT. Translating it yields CASSLSTSAGVYTGELFF.

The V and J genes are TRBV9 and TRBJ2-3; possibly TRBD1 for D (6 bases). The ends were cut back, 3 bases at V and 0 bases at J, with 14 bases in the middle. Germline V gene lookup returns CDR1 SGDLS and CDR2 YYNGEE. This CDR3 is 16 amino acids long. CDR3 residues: CASSGGTLLSTDTQYF. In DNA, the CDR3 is TGTGCCAGCAGCGGAGGGACACTGCTCAGCACAGATACGCAGTATTTT.

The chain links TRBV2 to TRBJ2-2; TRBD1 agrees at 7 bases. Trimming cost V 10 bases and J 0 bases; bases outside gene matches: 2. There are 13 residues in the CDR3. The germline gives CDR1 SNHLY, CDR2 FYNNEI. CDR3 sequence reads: CAIQGANTGELFF. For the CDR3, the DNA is TGTGCCATCCAGGGGGCGAACACCGGGGAGCTGTTTTTT.

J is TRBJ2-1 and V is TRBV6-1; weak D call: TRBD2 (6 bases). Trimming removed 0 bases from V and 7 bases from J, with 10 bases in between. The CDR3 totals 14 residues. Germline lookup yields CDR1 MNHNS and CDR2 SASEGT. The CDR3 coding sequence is TGTGCCAGCAGTGAAGCTTGGCGGGGAAATGAGCAGTTCTTC. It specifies CASSEAWRGNEQFF.

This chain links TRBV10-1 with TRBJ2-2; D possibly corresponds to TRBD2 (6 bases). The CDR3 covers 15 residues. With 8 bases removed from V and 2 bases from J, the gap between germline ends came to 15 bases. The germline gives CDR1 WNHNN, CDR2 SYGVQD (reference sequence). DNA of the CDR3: TGCGCCAGCGCCGGGAGACTAGGCAACACCGGGGAGCTGTTTTTT. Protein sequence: CASAGRLGNTGELFF.

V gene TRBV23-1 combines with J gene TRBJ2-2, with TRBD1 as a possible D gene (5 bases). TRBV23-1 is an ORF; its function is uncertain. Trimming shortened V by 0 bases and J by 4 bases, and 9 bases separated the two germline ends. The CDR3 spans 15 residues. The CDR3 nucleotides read TGCGCCAGCAGTCAATCTTGGCAGGGCACCGGGGAGCTGTTTTTT. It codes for CASSQSWQGTGELFF.

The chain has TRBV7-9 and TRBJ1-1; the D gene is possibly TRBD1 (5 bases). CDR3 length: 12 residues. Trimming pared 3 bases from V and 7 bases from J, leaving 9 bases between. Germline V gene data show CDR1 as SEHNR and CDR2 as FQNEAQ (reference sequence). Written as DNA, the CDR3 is TGTGCCAGCAGCTTTCAGGGAGGTGAAGCTTTCTTT. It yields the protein CASSFQGGEAFF.

The CDR3 coding sequence is TGTGCCAGCAGGAGGACTAGTGGCGAGCAGTACTTC. Encoded protein: CASRRTSGEQYF. V gene TRBV7-2 combines with J gene TRBJ2-7; 7 bases align to TRBD2. J was trimmed by 6 bases and V by 6 bases; bases with no gene match: 5. In germline, CDR1 is SGHTA, CDR2 FQGNSA. This CDR3 is 12 amino acids long.

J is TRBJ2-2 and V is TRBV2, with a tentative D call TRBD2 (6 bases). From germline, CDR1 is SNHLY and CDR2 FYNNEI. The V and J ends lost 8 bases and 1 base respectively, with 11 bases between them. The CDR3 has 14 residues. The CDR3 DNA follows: TGTGCCAGCGGGGGGTCAGGGAACACCGGGGAGCTGTTTTTT. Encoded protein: CASGGSGNTGELFF.